This T cell receptor beta chain was captured by sequencing in a study of control samples from healthy donors and cancer patients. CDR1 and CDR2 (germline): MNHEY, SMNVEV (reference sequence). V was pared by 2 bases and J by 0 bases, with 2 bases of the junction left unmatched. There are 15 residues in the CDR3. Measured with immunoSEQ multiplex PCR; TCRdb has only the in-frame clones, and not every one. The table records 95,000 to 150,000 clones, just over 90% of them present only once. Sequencing was carried out using blood. The receptor's source is a woman aged 18-29 years in good health. V usage is TRBV27 and J usage is TRBJ1-2; 8 bases are a match to TRBD1. The CDR3 here is CASSLMTGANYGYTF. The CDR3, as DNA: TGTGCCAGCAGTTTAATGACAGGGGCTAACTATGGCTACACCTTC.